This T cell receptor (beta chain) was captured by sequencing in a study of regulatory T cells in long-lasting Graves disease. As for time point: persistent/refractory GD, antithyroid drugs over 5 years with positive TRAb. There was RNA extracted from PBMCs, and the TCR library was made from it. Arm-PCR of CDR3 regions and iRepertoire HTBI primers were the basis on which TCR beta libraries were built. TCRdb reanalysed the multiplex PCR reads using MiXCR and keeps one entry per CDR3 protein. The table shows a few hundred thousand distinct CDR3 sequences, with roughly 20% occurring only once. With 7 bases clipped from V and 10 bases from J, the junction kept 12 bases outside the gene matches. Germline CDR1 is LNHDA and CDR2 is SQIVND (reference sequence). There are 14 residues in the CDR3.

This TCR came from a woman aged 40-49 years with Graves disease. The gene calls are TRBV19 and TRBJ2-1, with 8 bases lining up with TRBD2. This sample comprised peripheral blood mononuclear cells (PBMCs), obtained when the disease was refractory, from a patient treated with antithyroid drugs. The CDR3 loop reads CASISGGPAREQFF. In DNA form, the CDR3 reads TGTGCCAGTATTTCGGGAGGGCCCGCAAGGGAGCAGTTCTTC.